The T cell receptor beta chain described here comes from a study of response to subunit inactivated influenza vaccine. Study outcomes and limitations: It was suggested by the authors that few new T cells are recruited by each seasonal influenza vaccination.

This clonotype was seen more than once but under ten times. Its antigen is undetermined. Germline loops: CDR1 MNHNS, CDR2 SASEGT. This CDR3 region has 14 residues. V was clipped by 8 bases and J by 3 bases, with 17 bases between them. TCRdb analysed the RT-PCR reads with MiXCR anew, one entry per CDR3 protein. The sample has about 650,000 distinct CDR3 sequences, 12% to 15% seen once. This sequence originates from a man aged 50 to 60 who received an inactivated influenza vaccine. This chain links TRBV6-1 with TRBJ2-7; a possible D gene is TRBD2 (5 bases). The sequencing here drew on PBMCs from blood, taken roughly 2 weeks before vaccination. CDR3 sequence (DNA): TGTGCCAGCTGCCTAGATTCGGGGTGCTACGAGCAGTACTTC. Its protein is CASCLDSGCYEQYF.